These T cell receptor beta chains were read from a single sample in a study of T-cell memory formation after mild COVID-19. MiXCR was run by TCRdb on the 5' RACE reads, yielding one entry per CDR3 protein. Of approximately 390,000 distinct CDR3 sequences in the sample, 15% to 20% were seen once. Input material: PBMCs or a T cell subset sorted from them (not recorded which). All receptors come from a man aged 18 to 29 who had mild COVID-19 (a few samples of this study predate the infection). Cell type and time point are not known. The CDR3 runs from the conserved cysteine through the conserved F or W. Each record gives: J gene, V gene, clone size, D gene, CDR3 protein, CDR3 DNA. The D gene is left open where the match is weak. Clone size, where shown, is once, few, many, or a class for clones that have expanded.

TRBJ1-3,TRBV7-2,-,-,CASSSGRRNTIYF,TGTGCCAGCAGCTCGGGACGGAGAAACACCATATATTTT
TRBJ2-5,TRBV15,few,TRBD1,CATSRRPDRVQGTQYF,TGTGCCACCAGCCGACGACCGGACAGGGTGCAAGGGACCCAGTACTTC
TRBJ2-5,TRBV11-2,-,TRBD1,CASSRHSRDRGPLYQETQYF,TGTGCCAGCAGCCGACACTCGCGGGACAGGGGGCCGTTGTACCAAGAGACCCAGTACTTC
TRBJ2-7,TRBV7-9,few,-,CASSLDQAGTYEQYF,TGTGCCAGCAGCTTAGATCAGGCAGGTACCTACGAGCAGTACTTC
TRBJ2-3,TRBV6-2/TRBV6-3,few,TRBD2,CASTSGVYTQYF,TGTGCCAGCACTAGCGGGGTGTATACGCAGTATTTT
TRBJ2-5,TRBV4-3,-,-,CASSRPKEDQETQYF,TGCGCCAGCAGCCGACCCAAGGAGGATCAAGAGACCCAGTACTTC
TRBJ2-5,TRBV11-2,many,-,CASSLVAPQETQYF,TGTGCCAGCAGCTTAGTCGCACCCCAAGAGACCCAGTACTTC
TRBJ2-3,TRBV4-2,few,-,CASSQDSSGGSTQYF,TGTGCCAGCAGCCAAGATTCTTCGGGGGGCTCTACGCAGTATTTT
TRBJ2-3,TRBV5-1,few,TRBD2,CASSSPWVAGGTDTQYF,TGCGCCAGCAGCTCCCCGTGGGTAGCGGGGGGCACAGATACGCAGTATTTT
TRBJ2-6,TRBV12-3/TRBV12-4,few,-,CASSLGANVLTF,TGTGCCAGCAGCTTAGGGGCCAACGTCCTGACTTTC
TRBJ2-5,TRBV6-5,many,TRBD1,CASSFGQEEETQYF,TGTGCCAGCAGTTTCGGACAGGAAGAAGAGACCCAGTACTTC
TRBJ1-2,TRBV12-3/TRBV12-4,many,-,CASSLDGTDYGYTF,TGTGCCAGCAGTTTAGACGGGACGGACTATGGCTACACCTTC
TRBJ1-1,TRBV5-1,-,-,CASSLDAQAAQSAFF,TGCGCCAGCAGCTTGGATGCGCAGGCCGCGCAGAGCGCTTTCTTT
TRBJ2-5,TRBV7-2,few,TRBD2,CASRPGAGGLETQYF,TGTGCCAGCAGACCAGGAGCGGGGGGGCTGGAGACCCAGTACTTC
TRBJ2-7,TRBV6-1,-,TRBD1,CASSVGTGGDEQYF,TGTGCCAGCAGTGTGGGGACAGGGGGCGACGAGCAGTACTTC
TRBJ2-5,TRBV5-1,-,-,CASSLEGVVETQYF,TGCGCCAGCAGCTTGGAAGGGGTGGTGGAGACCCAGTACTTC
TRBJ2-5,TRBV5-1,few,-,CASHLGAETQYF,TGCGCCTCCCACCTGGGCGCGGAGACCCAGTACTTC
TRBJ1-2,TRBV4-3,few,TRBD1,CASSQGEGQVYTF,TGCGCCAGCAGCCAAGGAGAGGGACAGGTCTACACCTTC
TRBJ1-5,TRBV6-5,few,TRBD1,CASRGQGDQPQHF,TGTGCCAGCAGGGGACAGGGCGATCAGCCCCAGCATTTT
TRBJ1-2,TRBV4-1,-,TRBD1,CASSRTGVLLYGYTF,TGCGCCAGCAGCCGGACAGGAGTACTTCTCTATGGCTACACCTTC
TRBJ1-5,TRBV2,many,-,CASTLGANNQPQHF,TGTGCCAGCACGTTAGGGGCGAACAATCAGCCCCAGCATTTT
TRBJ2-7,TRBV15,-,TRBD2,CATSREASGGYEQYF,TGTGCCACCAGCAGAGAGGCTAGCGGGGGCTACGAGCAGTACTTC
TRBJ2-3,TRBV9,-,TRBD2,CASSVGSGGAYTQYF,TGTGCCAGCAGCGTAGGTAGCGGGGGGGCGTATACGCAGTATTTT
TRBJ2-1,TRBV6-5,few,-,CASSYSSVYEQFF,TGTGCCAGCAGTTACTCCTCCGTCTACGAGCAGTTCTTC
TRBJ2-5,TRBV7-2,few,-,CASSWGRAQETQYF,TGTGCCAGCAGCTGGGGACGGGCCCAAGAGACCCAGTACTTC
TRBJ2-3,TRBV28,few,-,CASRPGLPSTDTQYF,TGTGCCAGCAGACCTGGGCTCCCTAGCACAGATACGCAGTATTTT
TRBJ1-3,TRBV9,-,-,CASSVGGTGNTIYF,TGTGCCAGCAGCGTGGGGGGGACAGGAAACACCATATATTTT
TRBJ1-6,TRBV5-5,few,-,CASRPGSSYNSPLHF,TGTGCCAGCAGACCAGGAAGCTCCTATAATTCACCCCTCCACTTT
TRBJ2-3,TRBV7-3,-,TRBD2,CASSLGTTSGAAVQYF,TGTGCCAGCAGCTTGGGAACGACTAGCGGGGCAGCTGTGCAGTATTTT
TRBJ2-5,TRBV7-9,few,TRBD1,CASRQNYRGKGSKVETQYF,TGTGCCAGCAGGCAGAATTACAGGGGAAAGGGGTCGAAGGTGGAGACCCAGTACTTC
TRBJ2-2,TRBV24-1,few,-,CATSDQGGGELFF,TGTGCCACCAGTGACCAGGGGGGCGGGGAGCTGTTTTTT
TRBJ2-1,TRBV27,few,-,CASSLVSDNEQFF,TGTGCCAGCAGTTTAGTTTCGGACAATGAGCAGTTCTTC
TRBJ2-1,TRBV7-2,many,-,CASTHLSGPYNEQFF,TGTGCCAGCACCCACTTGTCAGGACCATACAATGAGCAGTTCTTC
TRBJ2-3,TRBV29-1,-,-,CSTPGQGAKDTQYF,TGCAGTACCCCGGGACAAGGGGCCAAAGATACGCAGTATTTT
TRBJ1-1,TRBV5-1,many,-,CASSDDMNTEAFF,TGCGCCAGCAGCGATGATATGAACACTGAAGCTTTCTTT
TRBJ1-2,TRBV5-1,few,TRBD1,CASSWDRVDGYTF,TGCGCCAGCAGCTGGGACAGGGTGGATGGCTACACCTTC
TRBJ1-2,TRBV3-1,-,TRBD1,CASSLRTGGDYGYTF,TGTGCCAGCAGCCTACGGACAGGGGGAGACTATGGCTACACCTTC
TRBJ1-6,TRBV15,few,-,CATSRDSRGDSPLHF,TGTGCCACCAGCAGAGATTCCAGGGGTGATTCACCCCTCCACTTT
TRBJ2-7,TRBV6-2/TRBV6-3,-,-,CASTPSTRGRRRYF,TGTGCCAGCACACCTTCGACAAGGGGCCGACGCCGATACTTC
TRBJ1-5,TRBV20-1,-,TRBD1,CSARFGTGGNQPQHF,TGCAGTGCTAGATTCGGGACAGGGGGTAATCAGCCCCAGCATTTT
TRBJ2-3,TRBV20-1,few,-,CSASEEVRNTQYF,TGCAGTGCTAGTGAAGAGGTACGGAATACGCAGTATTTT
TRBJ1-1,TRBV6-5,few,-,CASSYGGFAEAFF,TGTGCCAGCAGTTACGGGGGGTTCGCCGAAGCTTTCTTT
TRBJ2-5,TRBV3-1,-,TRBD2,CASSTSGGWETQYF,TGTGCCAGCAGCACTAGCGGGGGCTGGGAGACCCAGTACTTC
TRBJ1-2,TRBV4-1,-,TRBD1,CASSQDGTDYGYTF,TGCGCCAGCAGCCAAGACGGGACAGACTATGGCTACACCTTC
TRBJ2-3,TRBV7-9,few,TRBD2,CASSHGLAATDTQYF,TGTGCCAGCAGTCACGGACTAGCGGCCACAGATACGCAGTATTTT
TRBJ1-2,TRBV15,few,-,CATSSPRAYYGYTF,TGTGCCACCAGCAGCCCCAGGGCCTACTATGGCTACACCTTC
TRBJ1-1,TRBV6-2/TRBV6-3,few,-,CASTSRWNTEAFF,TGTGCCAGCACGTCGCGGTGGAACACTGAAGCTTTCTTT
TRBJ2-5,TRBV4-1,few,TRBD2,CASSQVRGDAGETQYF,TGCGCCAGCAGCCAAGTGCGGGGGGACGCCGGGGAGACCCAGTACTTC
TRBJ2-6,TRBV6-5,-,TRBD1,CASRRQGYSGANVLTF,TGTGCCAGCAGAAGACAGGGATACTCTGGGGCCAACGTCCTGACTTTC
TRBJ1-2,TRBV11-1,few,-,CASSFFGTHFNYGYTF,TGTGCCAGCAGCTTCTTCGGGACACATTTTAACTATGGCTACACCTTC
TRBJ1-2,TRBV19,-,-,CASTLTAGGYTF,TGTGCCAGTACCTTAACAGCGGGTGGCTACACCTTC
TRBJ2-3,TRBV7-7,few,TRBD1,CASSQTGVEDTQYF,TGTGCCAGCAGCCAGACAGGGGTAGAAGATACGCAGTATTTT
TRBJ2-1,TRBV6-2/TRBV6-3,few,TRBD1,CASGTGGDEQFF,TGTGCCAGCGGGACAGGGGGTGATGAGCAGTTCTTC
TRBJ2-2,TRBV27,-,-,CASGTLNTGELFF,TGTGCCAGCGGAACACTGAACACCGGGGAGCTGTTTTTT